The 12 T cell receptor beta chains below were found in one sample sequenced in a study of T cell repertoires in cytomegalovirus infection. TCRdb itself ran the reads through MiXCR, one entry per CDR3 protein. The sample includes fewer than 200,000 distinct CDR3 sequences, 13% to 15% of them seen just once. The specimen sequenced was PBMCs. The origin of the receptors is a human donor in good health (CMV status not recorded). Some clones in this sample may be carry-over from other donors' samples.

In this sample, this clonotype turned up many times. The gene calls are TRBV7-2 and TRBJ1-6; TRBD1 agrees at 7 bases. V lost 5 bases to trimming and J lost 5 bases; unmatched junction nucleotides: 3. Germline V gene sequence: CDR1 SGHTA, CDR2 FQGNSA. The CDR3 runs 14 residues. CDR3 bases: TGTGCCAGCAGCCGCGGACAGGATAATTCACCCCTCCACTTT. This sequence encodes CASSRGQDNSPLHF.

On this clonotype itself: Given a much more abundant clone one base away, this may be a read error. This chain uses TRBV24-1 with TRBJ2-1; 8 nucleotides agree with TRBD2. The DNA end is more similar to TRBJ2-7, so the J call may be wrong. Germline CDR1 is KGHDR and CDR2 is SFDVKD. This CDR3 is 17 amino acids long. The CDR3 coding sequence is TGTGCCACCAGTGACCCTTCCGGGGGGGCGGTGGACAATGAGCAGTACTTC. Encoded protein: CATSDPSGGAVDNEQYF.

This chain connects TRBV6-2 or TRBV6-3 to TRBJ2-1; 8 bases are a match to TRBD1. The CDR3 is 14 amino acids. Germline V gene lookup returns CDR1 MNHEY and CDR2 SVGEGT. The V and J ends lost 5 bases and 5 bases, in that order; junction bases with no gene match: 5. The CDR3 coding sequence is TGTGCCAGCAGTCCCGGGACAGGAAACAATGAGCAGTTCTTC. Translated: CASSPGTGNNEQFF.

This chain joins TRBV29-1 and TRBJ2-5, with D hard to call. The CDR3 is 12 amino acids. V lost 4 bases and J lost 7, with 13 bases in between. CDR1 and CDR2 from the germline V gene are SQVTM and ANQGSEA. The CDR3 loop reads CSVARSFGTQYF. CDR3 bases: TGCAGCGTTGCACGGTCGTTTGGGACCCAGTACTTC.

The CDR3 sequence: CASSLVEGNTGELFF. CDR3 DNA: TGCGCCAGCAGCTTGGTGGAAGGTAACACCGGGGAGCTGTTTTTT. The chain uses TRBV5-1 and TRBJ2-2; D is uncertain. The CDR3 covers 15 residues. Trimming stripped 0 bases from V and 2 bases from J, with 8 bases between. Germline V lookup: CDR1 SGHRS, CDR2 YFSETQ.

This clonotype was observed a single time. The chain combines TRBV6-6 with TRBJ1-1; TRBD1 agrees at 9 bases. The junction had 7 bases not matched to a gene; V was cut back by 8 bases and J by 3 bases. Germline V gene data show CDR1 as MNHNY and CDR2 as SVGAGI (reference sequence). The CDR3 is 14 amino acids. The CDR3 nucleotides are TGTGCCAGCTCCCCACAGGGGGCCGACACTGAAGCTTTCTTT. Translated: CASSPQGADTEAFF.

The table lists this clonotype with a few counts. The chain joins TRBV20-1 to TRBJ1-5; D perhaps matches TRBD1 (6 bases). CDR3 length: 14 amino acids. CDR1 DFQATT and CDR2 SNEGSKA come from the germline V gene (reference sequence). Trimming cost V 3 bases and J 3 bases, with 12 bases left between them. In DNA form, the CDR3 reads TGCAGTGCTAGGGGCAGGGGAATCAATCAGCCCCAGCATTTT. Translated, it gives CSARGRGINQPQHF.

CDR3 sequence reads: CASSPRTNEKLFF. The CDR3 DNA is TGTGCCAGCAGTCCTCGAACTAATGAAAAACTGTTTTTT. The chain joins TRBV28 to TRBJ1-4; D not certain. Trimming removed 5 bases from V and 1 base from J, with 5 bases in between. The CDR3 loop spans 13 amino acids. Per germline, CDR1 MDHEN and CDR2 SYDVKM.

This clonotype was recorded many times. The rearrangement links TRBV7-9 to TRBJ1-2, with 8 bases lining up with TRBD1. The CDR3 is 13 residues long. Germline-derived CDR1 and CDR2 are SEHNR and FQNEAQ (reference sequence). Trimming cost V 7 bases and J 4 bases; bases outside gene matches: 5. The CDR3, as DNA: TGTGCCAGCACCCTCGGGACAGGCTATGGCTACACCTTC. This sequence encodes CASTLGTGYGYTF.

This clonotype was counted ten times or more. In DNA, the CDR3 is TGTGCCAGCAGCCTTCGGGAGGGAGAAAAACTGTTTTTT. Protein sequence: CASSLREGEKLFF. V and J are TRBV7-8 and TRBJ1-4; unclear D gene. The germline CDR1 and CDR2 sequences are SGHVS and FQNEAQ. The CDR3 runs 13 residues. The ends were cut back, 5 bases at V and 8 bases at J, with 12 bases in the middle.

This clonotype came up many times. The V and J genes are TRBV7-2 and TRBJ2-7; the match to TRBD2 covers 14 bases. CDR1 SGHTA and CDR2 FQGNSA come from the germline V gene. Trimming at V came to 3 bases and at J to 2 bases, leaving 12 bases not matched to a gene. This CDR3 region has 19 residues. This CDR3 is CASSFLTSGRALSPYEQYF. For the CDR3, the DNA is TGTGCCAGCAGCTTTCTGACTAGCGGGAGGGCCTTGAGTCCCTACGAGCAGTACTTC.

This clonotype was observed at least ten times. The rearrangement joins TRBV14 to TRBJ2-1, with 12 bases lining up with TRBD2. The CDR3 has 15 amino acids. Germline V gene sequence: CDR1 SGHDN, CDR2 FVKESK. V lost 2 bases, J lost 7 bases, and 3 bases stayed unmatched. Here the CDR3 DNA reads TGTGCCAGCAGCCAACCCCTAGCGGGAGGGAATGAGCAGTTCTTC. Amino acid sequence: CASSQPLAGGNEQFF.